Listed below are T cell receptor beta chains from one sample, sequenced in a study of glioma-infiltrating T cells. TCRdb re-analysed the multiplex PCR reads in MiXCR, keeping a single row per CDR3 protein. The sample has fewer than 200,000 distinct CDR3 sequences, around 40% seen once. Sequencing input: glioma tissue, nonneoplastic brain tissue, or PBMCs (not recorded which). These receptors were taken from a human donor with low-grade glioma or glioblastoma, undergoing nonglioma brain surgery, or in good health (not recorded which). Each CDR3 is given with its conserved first and last residue. A D gene is named only where the DNA matches it firmly. For some rows the clone size is stated as once, few or many, or as a class when expanded; others skip it.

j_call: TRBJ2-1; d_call: NA; v_call: TRBV3-1; clone_size: NA; cdr3_nt: TGTGCCAGCTCTTGGGGCTTAGCTATCGATGAGCAGTTCTTC; cdr3_aa: CASSWGLAIDEQFF
j_call: TRBJ2-1; d_call: NA; v_call: TRBV20-1; clone_size: NA; cdr3_nt: TGCAGTGCAGGGGGGACTGGAGAGCATGAGCAGTTCTTC; cdr3_aa: CSAGGTGEHEQFF
j_call: TRBJ2-3; d_call: NA; v_call: TRBV3-1; clone_size: many; cdr3_nt: TGTGCCAGCAGCCCACCCTACACAGATACGCAGTATTTT; cdr3_aa: CASSPPYTDTQYF
j_call: TRBJ1-5; d_call: TRBD1; v_call: TRBV2; clone_size: once; cdr3_nt: TGTGCCAGCCGGACAGGGAAGGCTCAGGCCCAGCATTTT; cdr3_aa: CASRTGKAQAQHF
j_call: TRBJ2-2; d_call: TRBD2; v_call: TRBV20-1; clone_size: many; cdr3_nt: TGCAGTGCTAGAGGGACTAGCGGGAGGGAGGGGGAGCTGTTTTTT; cdr3_aa: CSARGTSGREGELFF
j_call: TRBJ2-5; d_call: NA; v_call: TRBV4-1; clone_size: NA; cdr3_nt: TGCGCCAGCAGCCAAGATGGGCATGGAGGAGAGACCCAGTACTTC; cdr3_aa: CASSQDGHGGETQYF
j_call: TRBJ2-1; d_call: TRBD1; v_call: TRBV20-1; clone_size: few; cdr3_nt: TGCAGTGCCGCGGGACAGGGGAGGAATGAGCAGTTCTTC; cdr3_aa: CSAAGQGRNEQFF
j_call: TRBJ2-7; d_call: TRBD2; v_call: TRBV6-1; clone_size: NA; cdr3_nt: TGTGCCATCAGTCAGACTAGCGGGACCTACGAGCAGTACTTC; cdr3_aa: CAISQTSGTYEQYF
j_call: TRBJ2-7; d_call: NA; v_call: TRBV6-1; clone_size: NA; cdr3_nt: TGTGACAGAAGTGCAACCTACGAGCAGTACTTC; cdr3_aa: CDRSATYEQYF
j_call: TRBJ2-1; d_call: TRBD2; v_call: TRBV7-9; clone_size: NA; cdr3_nt: TGTGCCAGCAGCGGGGGAGGACTAGCGGGGCACAATGAGCAGTTCTTC; cdr3_aa: CASSGGGLAGHNEQFF
j_call: TRBJ2-7; d_call: TRBD1; v_call: TRBV20-1; clone_size: many; cdr3_nt: TGCAGTGCTAGAGACCCGGGACAGGCGCTCTTCTACGAGCAGTACTTC; cdr3_aa: CSARDPGQALFYEQYF
j_call: TRBJ2-1; d_call: NA; v_call: TRBV12-3/TRBV12-4; clone_size: many; cdr3_nt: TGTGCCAGCAGTTTACTAGAGAGGGGCAATGAGCAGTTCTTC; cdr3_aa: CASSLLERGNEQFF
j_call: TRBJ1-5; d_call: TRBD1; v_call: TRBV6-6; clone_size: many; cdr3_nt: TGTGCCAGCAGTTACTTTCACAGGGGCCCCCGACGTCAGCCCCAGCATTTT; cdr3_aa: CASSYFHRGPRRQPQHF